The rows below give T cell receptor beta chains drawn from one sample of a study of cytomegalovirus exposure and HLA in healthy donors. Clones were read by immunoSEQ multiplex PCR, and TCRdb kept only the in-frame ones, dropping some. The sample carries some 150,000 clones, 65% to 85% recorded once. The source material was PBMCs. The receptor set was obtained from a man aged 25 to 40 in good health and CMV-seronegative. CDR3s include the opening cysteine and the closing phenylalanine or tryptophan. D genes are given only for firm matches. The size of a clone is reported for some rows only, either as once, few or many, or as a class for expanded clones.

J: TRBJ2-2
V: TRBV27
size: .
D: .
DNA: TGTGCCAGCAGTACCAGAACCGGGGAGCTGTTTTTT
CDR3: CASSTRTGELFF

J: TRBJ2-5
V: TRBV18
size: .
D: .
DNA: TGTGCCAGCTCACCCCCTGGGGAGTTCGGTGAGACCCAGTACTTC
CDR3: CASSPPGEFGETQYF

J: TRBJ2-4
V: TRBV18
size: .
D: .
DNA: TGTGCCAGCTCACCACCTGCGCGAAACATTCAGTACTTC
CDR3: CASSPPARNIQYF

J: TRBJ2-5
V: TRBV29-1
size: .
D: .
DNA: TGCAGCGTTGATCGGGGTTTAGAAGAGACCCAGTACTTC
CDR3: CSVDRGLEETQYF

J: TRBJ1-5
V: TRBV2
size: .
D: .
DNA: TGTGCCAGCAGACGGGACACCGGGGATCAGCCCCAGCATTTT
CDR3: CASRRDTGDQPQHF

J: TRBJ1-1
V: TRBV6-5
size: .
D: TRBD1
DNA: TGTGCCAGCAGTTCCCCGGGACAGTCCGAAGCTTTCTTT
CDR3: CASSSPGQSEAFF

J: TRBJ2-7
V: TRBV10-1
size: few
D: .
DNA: TGCGCCAGCAGTCCAGGGTTTGGAGAGCAGTACTTC
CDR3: CASSPGFGEQYF

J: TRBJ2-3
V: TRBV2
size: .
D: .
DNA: TGTGCCAGCATCAACGGGGTACGCACAGATACGCAGTATTTT
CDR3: CASINGVRTDTQYF

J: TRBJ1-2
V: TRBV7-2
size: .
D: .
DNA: TGTGCCAGCAGCGCGCCCGGGGTGATCTATGGCTACACCTTC
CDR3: CASSAPGVIYGYTF

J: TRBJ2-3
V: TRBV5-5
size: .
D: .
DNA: TGTGCCAGCAGCCCCGTGGCGGGGATCACAGATACGCAGTATTTT
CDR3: CASSPVAGITDTQYF

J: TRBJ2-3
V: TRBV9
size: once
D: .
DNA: TGTGCCAGCAGCGTCGCAAAACCCGGGGGAGATACGCAGTATTTT
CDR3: CASSVAKPGGDTQYF

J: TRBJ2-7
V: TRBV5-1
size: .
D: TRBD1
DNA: TGCGCCAGCAGCGCCGGGACAGGGGGACCCTACGAGCAGTACTTC
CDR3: CASSAGTGGPYEQYF

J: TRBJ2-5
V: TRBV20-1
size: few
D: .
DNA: TGCACCTTTGACATCTCCGGGACCCAGTACTTC
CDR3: CTFDISGTQYF

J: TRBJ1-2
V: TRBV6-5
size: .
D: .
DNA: TGTGCCAGCAGTGCCACTACAGGGATAGAGTATGGCTACACCTTC
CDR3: CASSATTGIEYGYTF

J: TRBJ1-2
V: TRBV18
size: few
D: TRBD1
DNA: TGTGCCAGCTCACCCCCGGGACAGCGAGCTAACTATGGCTACACCTTC
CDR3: CASSPPGQRANYGYTF

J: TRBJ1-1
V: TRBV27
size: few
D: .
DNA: TGTGCCAGCAGTTATGCAGGGGTGAACACTGAAGCTTTCTTT
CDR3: CASSYAGVNTEAFF

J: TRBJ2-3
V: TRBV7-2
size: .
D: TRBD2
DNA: TGTGCCAGCAGCTTAACTAGCGGGTTAAGCACAGATACGCAGTATTTT
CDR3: CASSLTSGLSTDTQYF

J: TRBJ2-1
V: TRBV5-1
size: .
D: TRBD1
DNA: TGCGCCAGCGGACAGGGGAGCTCCTACAATGAGCAGTTCTTC
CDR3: CASGQGSSYNEQFF

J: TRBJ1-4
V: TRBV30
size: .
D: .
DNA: TGTGCCTGGAGTGTGGGAGGGTTTGAAAAACTGTTTTTT
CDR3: CAWSVGGFEKLFF

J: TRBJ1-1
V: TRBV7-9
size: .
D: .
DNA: TGTGCCAGCAGCTCCTCATCAAAGGGGGGGAAAACTGAAGCTTTCTTT
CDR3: CASSSSSKGGKTEAFF

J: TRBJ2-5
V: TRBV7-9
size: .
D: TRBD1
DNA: TGTGCCAGCAGCTCAAATGGCCAAAAGACAGGGGGCATAGAGACCCAGTACTTC
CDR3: CASSSNGQKTGGIETQYF

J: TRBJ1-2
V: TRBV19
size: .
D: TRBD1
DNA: TGTGCCAGTAGTGGACAGGTTACCTATGGCTACACCTTC
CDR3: CASSGQVTYGYTF

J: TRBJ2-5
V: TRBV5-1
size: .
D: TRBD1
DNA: TGCGCCAGCAGCCTCCCCTCGACAGGGGGCGCGGAGACCCAGTACTTC
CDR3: CASSLPSTGGAETQYF

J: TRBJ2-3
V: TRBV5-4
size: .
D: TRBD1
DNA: TGTGCCAGCAGCTTGTCCCGGACAGGTGAGGAAGTGGCGAATACGCAGTATTTT
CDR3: CASSLSRTGEEVANTQYF

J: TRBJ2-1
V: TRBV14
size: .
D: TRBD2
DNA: TGTGCCAGCAGCCAGGTTTCTAGCGGTACCAACAATGAGCAGTTCTTC
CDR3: CASSQVSSGTNNEQFF

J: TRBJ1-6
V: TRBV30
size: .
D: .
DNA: TGTGCCTGGAGTTCCCCCTATCCCCTCCACTTT
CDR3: CAWSSPYPLHF

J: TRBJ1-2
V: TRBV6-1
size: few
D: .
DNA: TGTGCCAGCAGAGAGCCGTGGACAGCTAACTATGGCTACACCTTC
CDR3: CASREPWTANYGYTF

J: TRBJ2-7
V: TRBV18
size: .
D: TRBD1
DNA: TGTGCCAGCTCACCTGGGACAGAGGGCTACGAGCAGTACTTC
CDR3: CASSPGTEGYEQYF

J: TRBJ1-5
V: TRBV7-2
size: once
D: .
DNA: TGTGCCAGCAGCTCCTCAGAAAGCAATCAGCCCCAGCATTTT
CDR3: CASSSSESNQPQHF

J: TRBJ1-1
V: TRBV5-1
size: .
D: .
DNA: TGCGCCAGCATCGGGGCGACAGGAACTGAAGCTTTCTTT
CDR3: CASIGATGTEAFF

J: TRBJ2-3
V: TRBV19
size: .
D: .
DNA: TGTGCCAGTAGACTTGGACAGTCCGAGGCAGATACGCAGTATTTT
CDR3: CASRLGQSEADTQYF

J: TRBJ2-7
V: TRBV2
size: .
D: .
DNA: TGTGCCAGCCGGAGGTGGGGGGCCTACGAGCAGTACTTC
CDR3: CASRRWGAYEQYF

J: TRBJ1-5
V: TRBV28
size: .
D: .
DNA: TGTGCCAGCAGTCCTTTTAACAGGGAGCTGTGGAGCAATCAGCCCCAGCATTTT
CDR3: CASSPFNRELWSNQPQHF

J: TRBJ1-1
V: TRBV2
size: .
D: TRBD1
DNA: TGTGCCAGCAGGACGGGACAGGGGAACACTGAAGCTTTCTTT
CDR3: CASRTGQGNTEAFF

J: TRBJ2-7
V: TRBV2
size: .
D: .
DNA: TGTGCCAGCAATCCGGGGACTCCTGTAAACTACGAGCAGTACTTC
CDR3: CASNPGTPVNYEQYF

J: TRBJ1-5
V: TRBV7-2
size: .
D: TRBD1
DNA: TGTGCCAGCAGCCCCCGACAGGGGGCCCAGCCCCAGCATTTT
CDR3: CASSPRQGAQPQHF

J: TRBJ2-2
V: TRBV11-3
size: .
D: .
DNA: TGTGCCAGCAGCTTACACAGGGTCGGCACCGGGGAGCTGTTTTTT
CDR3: CASSLHRVGTGELFF

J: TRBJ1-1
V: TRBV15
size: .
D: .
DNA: TGTGCCACCAGCACCGGAGGGTTAGGGAACACTGAAGCTTTCTTT
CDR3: CATSTGGLGNTEAFF

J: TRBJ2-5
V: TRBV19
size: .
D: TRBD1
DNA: TGTGCCAGTAGTACAGACAGGGGTCGGGAGACCCAGTACTTC
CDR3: CASSTDRGRETQYF

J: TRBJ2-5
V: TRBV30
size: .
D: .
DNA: TGTGCCTGGACCCAACTAGAGACCCAGTACTTC
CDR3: CAWTQLETQYF

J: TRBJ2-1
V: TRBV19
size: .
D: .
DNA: TGTGCCAGTAACTCCCGGCAGGTGGATGAGCAGTTCTTC
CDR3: CASNSRQVDEQFF